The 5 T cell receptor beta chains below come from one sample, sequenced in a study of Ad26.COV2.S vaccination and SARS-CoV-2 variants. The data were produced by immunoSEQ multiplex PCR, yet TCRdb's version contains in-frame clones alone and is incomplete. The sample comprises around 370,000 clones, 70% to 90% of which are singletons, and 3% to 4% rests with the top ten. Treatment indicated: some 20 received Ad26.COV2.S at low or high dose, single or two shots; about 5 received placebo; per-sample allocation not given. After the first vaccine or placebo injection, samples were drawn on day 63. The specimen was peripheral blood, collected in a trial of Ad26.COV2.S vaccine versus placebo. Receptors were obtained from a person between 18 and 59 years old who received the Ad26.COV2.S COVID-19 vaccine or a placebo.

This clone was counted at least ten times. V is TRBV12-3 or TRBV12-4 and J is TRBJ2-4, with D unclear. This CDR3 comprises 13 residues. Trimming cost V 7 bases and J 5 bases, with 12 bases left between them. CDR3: CASNMAVENIQYF. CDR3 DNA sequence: TGTGCCAGCAACATGGCAGTTGAAAACATTCAGTACTTC.

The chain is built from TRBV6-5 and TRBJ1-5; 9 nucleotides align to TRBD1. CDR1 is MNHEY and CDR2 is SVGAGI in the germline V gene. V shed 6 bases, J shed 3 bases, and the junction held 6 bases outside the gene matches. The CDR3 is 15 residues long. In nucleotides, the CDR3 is TGTGCCAGCAGCACGGGACAGGGCTTCAATCAGCCCCAGCATTTT. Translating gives CASSTGQGFNQPQHF.

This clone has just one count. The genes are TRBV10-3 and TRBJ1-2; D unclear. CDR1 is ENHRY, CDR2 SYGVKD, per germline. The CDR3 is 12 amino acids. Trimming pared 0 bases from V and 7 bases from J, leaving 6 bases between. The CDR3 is CAISESSSGYTF. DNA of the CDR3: TGTGCCATCAGTGAGTCATCGAGTGGCTACACCTTC.

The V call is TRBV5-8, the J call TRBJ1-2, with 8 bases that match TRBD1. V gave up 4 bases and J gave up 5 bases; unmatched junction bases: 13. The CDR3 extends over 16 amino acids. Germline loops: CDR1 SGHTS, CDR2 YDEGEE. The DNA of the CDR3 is TGTGCCAGCAGCCCGGACAGGGCAGGGTTCGGTTATGGCTACACCTTC. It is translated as CASSPDRAGFGYGYTF.

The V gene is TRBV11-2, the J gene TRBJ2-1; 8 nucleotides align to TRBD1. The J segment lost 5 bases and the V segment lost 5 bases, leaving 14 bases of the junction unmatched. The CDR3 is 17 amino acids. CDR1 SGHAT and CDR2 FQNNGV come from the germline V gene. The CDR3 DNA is TGTGCCAGCAGCACGATAGCCGGGACAGGTCGCCACAATGAGCAGTTCTTC. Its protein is CASSTIAGTGRHNEQFF.